This T cell receptor (beta chain) was recorded in a study of shared clonotypes between healthy human individuals. Sequencing used immunoSEQ multiplex PCR; TCRdb keeps in-frame clones, though not all of them. The sample includes over a million clones, around 76% of them seen just once. Germline V gene lookup returns CDR1 MRHNA and CDR2 SNTAGT. V was clipped by 7 bases and J by 1 base; unmatched bases: 5. The CDR3 extends over 14 amino acids. This clone has a single count. V and J are TRBV6-4 and TRBJ2-7; 9 bases agree with TRBD2. The source is a man between 18 and 29 years old in good health. What was sequenced was memory CD4+ T cells sorted from blood. Noted subset: CD45RA-negative fraction. The CDR3 DNA sequence: TGTGCCAGCAAACCACTAGCGGGTTCCTACGAGCAGTACTTC. Translation: CASKPLAGSYEQYF.